This TCR beta chain was recorded in a study of prognosis after radiotherapy for stage I lung cancer. From genomic DNA, two-round multiplex PCR was used to amplify TCR beta CDR3. Each TRBV and TRBJ gene had its own primer in the first PCR round. TCRdb re-analysed the multiplex PCR reads in MiXCR, keeping a single row per CDR3 protein. The sample includes approximately 20,000 distinct CDR3 sequences, 26% of them seen just once. This clonotype was picked up many times. The sequencing used PBMCs, collected before or after stereotactic body radiation therapy (not recorded which). The clonotype originates from a donor over 45 with non-small cell lung cancer.

CDR3 DNA: TGCAGTGCTAGAGTTCTGGGAGGCTCGAACACCGGGGAGCTGTTTTTT. Translated: CSARVLGGSNTGELFF. The gene calls are TRBV20-1 and TRBJ2-2; D may be TRBD2 (6 bases). Germline-derived CDR1 and CDR2 are DFQATT and SNEGSKA (reference sequence). Trimming took off 1 base at V and 0 bases at J, with 12 bases between the two ends. The CDR3 loop spans 16 amino acids.